One sample yielded the 19 T cell receptor beta chains listed below, sequenced in a study of T cell repertoires in cytomegalovirus infection. TCRdb reanalysed the reads using MiXCR and keeps one entry per CDR3 protein. The sample carries about 480,000 distinct CDR3 sequences, about 33% recorded once. For these TCRs, the target antigens are not known. The starting material was cultured PBMCs, obtained from culture after CMV antigen stimulation. These receptors were collected from a human donor in good health (CMV status not recorded). Some clones in this sample may be carry-over from other donors' samples.

Many counts were recorded for this clonotype. The chain is built from TRBV7-6 and TRBJ2-2; D is perhaps TRBD1 (6 bases). Germline loops: CDR1 SGHVS, CDR2 FNYEAQ. The CDR3 covers 15 residues. The V and J ends lost 0 bases and 1 base respectively, with 6 bases between them. The CDR3 reads CASSLAGQNTGELFF. The CDR3, as DNA: TGTGCCAGCAGCTTAGCGGGACAGAACACCGGGGAGCTGTTTTTT.

This clonotype was found a few times. The genes are TRBV5-1 and TRBJ2-5, with TRBD2 matching 11 bases. The CDR3 spans 16 residues. With 5 bases clipped from V and 4 bases from J, the junction kept 10 bases outside the gene matches. CDR1 and CDR2 from the germline V gene are SGHRS and YFSETQ. The CDR3 DNA is TGCGCCAGCAGGGCCGGGACTAGCGGACATGGAGAGACCCAGTACTTC. It specifies CASRAGTSGHGETQYF.

The V and J genes are TRBV11-3 and TRBJ2-1, with 9 bases identical to TRBD2. The junction had 13 bases not matched to a gene; V was cut back by 4 bases and J by 9 bases. Per germline, CDR1 SGHNT and CDR2 YENEEA. The CDR3 has 16 amino acids. CDR3 coding DNA: TGTGCCAGCAGCTACGGGGTGCGGGAGGGCCACGTTGAGCAGTTCTTC. Translation: CASSYGVREGHVEQFF.

The rearrangement uses TRBV7-8 and TRBJ1-1, with D unclear. CDR1 and CDR2 (germline): SGHVS, FQNEAQ. This CDR3 region has 12 residues. The V gene lost 10 bases and the J gene lost 4 bases, with 13 bases spanning the gap. The CDR3 DNA reads as TGTGCCACCAGGTTACCGGGCACTGAAGCTTTCTTT. Protein: CATRLPGTEAFF.

This clonotype occurred a few times. This chain joins TRBV6-1 and TRBJ1-6; D may be TRBD1 (6 bases). V gave up 6 bases and J gave up 7 bases, with 22 bases separating them. Germline V gene data show CDR1 as MNHNS and CDR2 as SASEGT. This CDR3 is 17 amino acids long. The CDR3 here is CASRPIRTGAMNSPLHF. CDR3 in DNA: TGTGCCAGCAGGCCTATCCGTACGGGGGCGATGAATTCACCCCTCCACTTT.

The gene calls are TRBV12-3 or TRBV12-4 and TRBJ2-7, with TRBD2 identical over 13 bases. This CDR3 spans 17 amino acids. V was clipped by 3 bases and J by 7 bases; unmatched bases: 12. CDR3 sequence (DNA): TGTGCCAGCAGTTTTAACCCCGGACTAGCGGGGGTAGGGGAGCAGTACTTC. It translates to CASSFNPGLAGVGEQYF.

This clonotype has a handful of counts. The chain is built from TRBV6-6 and TRBJ1-1; TRBD1 matches at 8 bases. The CDR3 is 16 residues long. The trim removed 4 bases at V and 0 bases at J, leaving 7 bases unmatched. CDR1 MNHNY and CDR2 SVGAGI come from the germline V gene (reference sequence). The CDR3 DNA sequence: TGTGCCAGCAGTTCCCCCGGGACAGGATTGAACACTGAAGCTTTCTTT. Protein sequence: CASSSPGTGLNTEAFF.

The rearrangement joins TRBV11-3 to TRBJ2-1, with 7 bases identical to TRBD2. The CDR3 is made up of 15 amino acids. Germline V gene sequence: CDR1 SGHNT, CDR2 YENEEA. With 5 bases clipped from V and 9 bases from J, the junction kept 13 bases outside the gene matches. The CDR3, as DNA: TGTGCCAGCAGCGTGGGTAGTAGCGGGCGAGGTGAGCAGTTCTTC. This codes for CASSVGSSGRGEQFF.

The chain carries TRBV5-6 and TRBJ1-5; the D is unclear. This CDR3 comprises 16 residues. Germline lookup yields CDR1 SGHDT and CDR2 YYEEEE. V lost 4 bases to trimming and J lost 6 bases, with 20 bases between them. The CDR3 DNA sequence: TGTGCCAGCAGCCCAATGGGAGTTGCGGGCGCTCAGCCCCAGCATTTT. Translated: CASSPMGVAGAQPQHF.

The chain employs TRBV12-3 or TRBV12-4 and TRBJ1-5; 8 bases are shared with TRBD1. The CDR3 has 15 residues. V gave up 7 bases and J gave up 3 bases; unmatched junction bases: 8. CDR3 nucleotide sequence: TGTGCCAGCACTATAGGACAGGGAATCAATCAGCCCCAGCATTTT. It yields the protein CASTIGQGINQPQHF.

The chain carries TRBV12-3 or TRBV12-4 and TRBJ2-3; 10 bases map to TRBD2. The CDR3 is 18 amino acids. Unmatched junction bases numbered 19, after V lost 7 bases and J lost 6 bases. CDR3 in DNA: TGTGCCAGCAATAAGCGGGAGGGCCCCTTCCGGGGTGAGGATACGCAGTATTTT. This gives the protein CASNKREGPFRGEDTQYF.

The genes are TRBV25-1 and TRBJ2-1; D unclear. The V and J ends lost 6 bases and 4 bases respectively, with 10 bases between them. The CDR3 totals 13 residues. Per the germline V gene, CDR1 is MGHDK and CDR2 is SYGVNS. Here the CDR3 reads CASRKDRYNEQFF. CDR3 DNA: TGTGCCAGCAGAAAGGACCGATACAATGAGCAGTTCTTC. Using reference TRBV25-1 and TRBJ2-1 for the parts outside the CDR3, the full variable domain is EADIYQTPRYLVIGTGKKITLECSQTMGHDKMYWYQQDPGMELHLIHYSYGVNSTEKGDLSSESTVSRIRTEHFPLTLESARPSHTSQYLCASRKDRYNEQFFGPGTRLTVL.

This clonotype has a count of ten or more. The chain employs TRBV7-2 and TRBJ1-2; TRBD1 matches at 12 bases. The ends lost 5 bases at V and 4 bases at J; junction bases unmatched: 5. This CDR3 region has 15 residues. Looked up from germline, CDR1 is SGHTA and CDR2 is FQGNSA. The CDR3 protein is CASSPGTGGSYGYTF. CDR3 in DNA: TGTGCCAGCAGCCCCGGGACAGGGGGCAGCTATGGCTACACCTTC.

This clonotype was observed a few times. This rearrangement joins TRBV12-3 or TRBV12-4 to TRBJ2-3; TRBD2 agrees at 11 bases. This CDR3 contains 16 residues. V lost 5 bases to trimming and J lost 1 base; unmatched junction nucleotides: 5. The CDR3 region is CASSPISGRGTDTQYF. The CDR3 coding sequence is TGTGCCAGCAGTCCCATTAGCGGGAGGGGCACAGATACGCAGTATTTT.

About this clonotype: At one end, the junction sequence differs from germline, possibly due to a read error. V is TRBV6-2 or TRBV6-3 and J is TRBJ2-1; 7 nucleotides match TRBD2. Germline-derived CDR1 and CDR2 are MNHEY and SVGEGT. The CDR3 runs 17 residues. The CDR3 DNA is TGTGCCAGCAGTTACTCGAGTCTAGCGGACCGCTACAATGAGCAGATCTTC. Translated: CASSYSSLADRYNEQIF.

The chain combines TRBV9 with TRBJ2-3; no definite D call. This CDR3 has 15 amino acids. V lost 1 base and J lost 0, with 9 bases in between. The germline V gene has CDR1 SGDLS and CDR2 YYNGEE. CDR3: CASSVQSTSTDTQYF. The CDR3 DNA sequence: TGTGCCAGCAGCGTACAGTCGACCAGCACAGATACGCAGTATTTT.

This clonotype was seen a few times. The chain has TRBV6-6 and TRBJ2-3; the match to TRBD2 covers 9 bases. Germline V CDR1 and CDR2: MNHNY, SVGAGI (reference sequence). Trimming removed 0 bases from V and 3 bases from J; junction bases left unmatched: 4. The CDR3 has 16 residues. CDR3 loop: CASSYSASGITDTQYF. As DNA, the CDR3 is TGTGCCAGCAGTTACTCGGCTAGCGGGATTACAGATACGCAGTATTTT.

This clonotype was seen a handful of times. This CDR3 is CASSLVGVDVNTEAFF. CDR3 in DNA: TGTGCCAGCAGCCTTGTCGGGGTTGACGTAAACACTGAAGCTTTCTTT. V usage is TRBV28 and J usage is TRBJ1-1; D ambiguous. The CDR3 extends over 16 amino acids. Trimming left V 6 bases short and J 2 bases short, with 19 bases between. Germline V gene sequence: CDR1 MDHEN, CDR2 SYDVKM.

The rearrangement links TRBV4-1 to TRBJ1-1; D ambiguous. V lost 3 bases, J lost 8 bases, and 10 bases lay in between. The CDR3 runs 12 residues. The germline V gene encodes CDR1 MGHRA and CDR2 YSYEKL. The CDR3 bases are TGCGCCAGCAGCCATGGAGGAGGCGAAGCTTTCTTT. Protein: CASSHGGGEAFF.